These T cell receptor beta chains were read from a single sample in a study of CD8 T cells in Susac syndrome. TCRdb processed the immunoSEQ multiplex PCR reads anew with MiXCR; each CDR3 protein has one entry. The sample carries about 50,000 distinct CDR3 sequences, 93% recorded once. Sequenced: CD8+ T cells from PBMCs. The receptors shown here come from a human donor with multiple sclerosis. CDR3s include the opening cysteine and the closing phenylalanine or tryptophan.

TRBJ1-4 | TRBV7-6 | CASSLSGTGFYEKLFF
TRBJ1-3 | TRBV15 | CATSSEGALGNTIYF
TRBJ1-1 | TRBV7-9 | CASSLAGPVSEAFF
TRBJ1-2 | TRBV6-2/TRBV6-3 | CASTGLFYGYTF
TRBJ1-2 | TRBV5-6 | CASSLGANSVNYGYTF
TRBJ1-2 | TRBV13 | CATRGDSDLNYGYTF
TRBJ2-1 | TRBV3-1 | CASRGNEQFF
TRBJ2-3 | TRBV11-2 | CASSLIPFDPDTQYF
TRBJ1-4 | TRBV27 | CASSSDRGGREKLFF
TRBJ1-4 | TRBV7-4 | CASSYPGRRPINEKLFF
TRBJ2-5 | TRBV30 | CAWSSGVGRKTQYF
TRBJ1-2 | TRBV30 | CAWGREISYGYTF
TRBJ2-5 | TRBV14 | CASSQVRETQYF
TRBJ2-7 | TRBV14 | CASSPPGGFAYEQYF
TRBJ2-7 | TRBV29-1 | CSVFHQGFRDEQYF
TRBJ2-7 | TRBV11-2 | CASSFRVFHLYF
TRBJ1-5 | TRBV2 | CASTLHYSNQPQHF
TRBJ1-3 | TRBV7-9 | CASSFRDRGLHAGNTIYF
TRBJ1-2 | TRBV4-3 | CASSPRQEGLNYGYTF
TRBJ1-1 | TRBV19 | CASRAGLLSVNTEAFF
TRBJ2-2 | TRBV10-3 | CAISESAEITGELFF
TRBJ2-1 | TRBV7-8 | CASSLGEYSYNEQFF
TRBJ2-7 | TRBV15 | CATSSPRGSYEQYF
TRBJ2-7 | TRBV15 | CATSRVVRETGTPYEQYF
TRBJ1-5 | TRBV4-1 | CASSQDGGARPPQHF
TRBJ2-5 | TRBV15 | CATSRSGQGRRETQYF
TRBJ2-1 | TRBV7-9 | CASSLGTIEYNEQFF
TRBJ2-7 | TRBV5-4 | CASSLAGQGPYEQYF
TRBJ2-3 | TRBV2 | CASTTSGVTDTQYF
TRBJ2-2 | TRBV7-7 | CASSYGQGNTGELFF
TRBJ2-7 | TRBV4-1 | CASSTTRLADEQYF
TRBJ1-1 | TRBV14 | CASSQQGALNTEAFF
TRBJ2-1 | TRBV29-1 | CSVEVGVVSEQFF
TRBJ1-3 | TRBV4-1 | CASSQVTTGAVGNTIYF
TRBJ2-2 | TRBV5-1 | CASRGATGYTGELFF
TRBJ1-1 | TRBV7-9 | CASSLVVGGYSNTEAFF
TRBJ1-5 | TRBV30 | CAWSRRTGSNQPQHF
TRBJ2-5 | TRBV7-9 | CASSNQGIQETQYF
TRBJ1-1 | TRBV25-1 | CASSRQGEAEAFF
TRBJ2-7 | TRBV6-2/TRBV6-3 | CASTKFMGMNEQYF
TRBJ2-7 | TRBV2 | CASSEKYYEQYF
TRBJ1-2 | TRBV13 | CASSLWLHYGYTF
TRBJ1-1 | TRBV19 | CGSSTADSMNTEAFF
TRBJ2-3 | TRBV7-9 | CASSRSPGRSSDTQYF
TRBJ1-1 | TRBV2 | CASSDGRMNTEAFF
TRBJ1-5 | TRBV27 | CASSWADNQPQHF
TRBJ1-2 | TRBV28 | CASSLGPRADGYTF
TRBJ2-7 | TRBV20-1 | CSARDPTSGSYEQYF
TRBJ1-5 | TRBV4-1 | CASSHMWTGLNQPQHF
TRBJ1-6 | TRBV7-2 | CASSSGRSSYNSPLHF